This T cell receptor (beta chain) was identified during a study of blood T cell repertoires in COVID-19. Across the whole study: Collection of acute and convalescent COVID-19 samples took place in the United States, Italy and Spain.

Produced via immunoSEQ multiplex PCR; TCRdb's table is partial and in-frame only. The sample contains about 150,000 clones, over 75% of which appear only once. Germline values: CDR1 SNHLY, CDR2 FYNNEI. The CDR3 loop spans 12 amino acids. Trimming left V 8 bases short and J 0 bases short, with 7 bases between. The TCR originated in a woman aged 40 to 50 with acute or convalescent COVID-19. J is TRBJ1-1 and V is TRBV2; D not certain. The sequencing input was peripheral blood. The CDR3 DNA reads TGTGCCAGCTCGTACATGAACACTGAAGCTTTCTTT. The encoded protein is CASSYMNTEAFF.